This TCR beta chain emerged from a study of blood T cell repertoires in COVID-19. Study processing details: Cell counts per sample came from amplifying reference gene primers. TCRdb's table, derived via immunoSEQ multiplex PCR, lists solely in-frame clones and lacks some. That table furnishes V, J and clone size, whereas the DNA furnished D and trimming. Of 200,000 to 300,000 clones listed, roughly 80% are singletons. The receptor's source is a woman aged 55-70 years with active or convalescent COVID-19. Sequenced: peripheral blood.

The CDR3 region has the DNA TGTGCCAGCAGCTTGGGAACGGGAGGGCCTGGAGAGACCCAGTACTTC. This sequence encodes CASSLGTGGPGETQYF. This chain connects TRBV5-8 to TRBJ2-5; 8 nucleotides agree with TRBD2. The CDR3 loop spans 16 amino acids. Germline V gives CDR1 SGHTS, CDR2 YDEGEE. V shed 0 bases, J shed 4 bases, and the junction held 8 bases outside the gene matches.